The following is a TCR beta chain sequence with its context. The data derive from a study of blood T cell repertoires in COVID-19. Assay: immunoSEQ multiplex PCR; the TCRdb copy retains only in-frame clones and omits some. The sample gives around 230,000 clones, over 75% of which show up once; roughly 7.9% is in the top ten. This CDR3 is 13 amino acids long. The germline V and J ends were trimmed by 4 bases and 5 bases, with 11 bases remaining between them. CDR1 LNHDA and CDR2 SQIVND come from the germline V gene (reference sequence). V and J are TRBV19 and TRBJ2-5, with D tentatively TRBD1 (6 bases). This receptor was taken from a woman older than 75 with acute or convalescent COVID-19. Sequencing was performed on peripheral blood. The CDR3 DNA sequence: TGTGCCAGTAGTACTGGCGACAGGGAGACCCAGTACTTC. It encodes CASSTGDRETQYF.